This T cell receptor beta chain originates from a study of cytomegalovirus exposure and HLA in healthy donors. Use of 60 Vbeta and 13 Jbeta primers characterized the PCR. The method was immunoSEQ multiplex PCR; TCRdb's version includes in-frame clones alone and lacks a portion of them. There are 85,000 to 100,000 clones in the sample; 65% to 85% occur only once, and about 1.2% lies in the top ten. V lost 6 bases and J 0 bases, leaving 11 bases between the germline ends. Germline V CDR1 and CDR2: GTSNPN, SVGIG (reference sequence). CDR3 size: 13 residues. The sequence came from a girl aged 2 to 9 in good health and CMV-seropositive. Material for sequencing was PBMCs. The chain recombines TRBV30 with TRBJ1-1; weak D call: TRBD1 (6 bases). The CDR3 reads CACTGWVNTEAFF. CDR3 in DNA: TGTGCCTGTACAGGGTGGGTGAACACTGAAGCTTTCTTT. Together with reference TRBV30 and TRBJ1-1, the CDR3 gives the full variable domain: SQTIHQWPATLVQPVGSPLSLECTVEGTSNPNLYWYRQAAGRGLQLLFYSVGIGQISSEVPQNLSASRPQDRQFILSSKKLLLSDSGFYLCACTGWVNTEAFFGQGTRLTVV.